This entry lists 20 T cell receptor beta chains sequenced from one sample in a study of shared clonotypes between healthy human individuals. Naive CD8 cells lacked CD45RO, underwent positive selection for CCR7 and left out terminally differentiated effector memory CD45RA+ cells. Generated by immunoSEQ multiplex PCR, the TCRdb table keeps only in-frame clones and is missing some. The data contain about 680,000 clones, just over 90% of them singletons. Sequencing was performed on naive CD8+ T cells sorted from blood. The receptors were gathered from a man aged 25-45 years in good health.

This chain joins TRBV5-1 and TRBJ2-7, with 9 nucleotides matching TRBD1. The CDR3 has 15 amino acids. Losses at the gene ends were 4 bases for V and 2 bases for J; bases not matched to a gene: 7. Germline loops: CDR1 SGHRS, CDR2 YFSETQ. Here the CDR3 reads CASSIGGQGPYEQYF. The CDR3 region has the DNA TGCGCCAGCAGCATAGGGGGACAGGGACCCTACGAGCAGTACTTC.

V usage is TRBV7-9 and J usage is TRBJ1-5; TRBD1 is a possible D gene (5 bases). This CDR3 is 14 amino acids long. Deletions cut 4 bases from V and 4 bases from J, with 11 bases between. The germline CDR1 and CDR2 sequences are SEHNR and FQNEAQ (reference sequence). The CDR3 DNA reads TGTGCCAGCAGCTCTTCGGGGGAAAATCAGCCCCAGCATTTT. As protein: CASSSSGENQPQHF.

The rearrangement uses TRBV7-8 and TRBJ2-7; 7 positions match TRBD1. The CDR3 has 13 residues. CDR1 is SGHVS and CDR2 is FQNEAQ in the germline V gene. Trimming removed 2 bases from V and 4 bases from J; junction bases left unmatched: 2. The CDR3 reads CASSLRGRYEQYF. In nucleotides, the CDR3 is TGTGCCAGCAGCTTAAGGGGGCGGTACGAGCAGTACTTC.

DNA for the CDR3: TGTGCCAGCAGTTTAAGGCAGAGCACAGATACGCAGTATTTT. Residues: CASSLRQSTDTQYF. The genes are TRBV27 and TRBJ2-3; D is unclear. The CDR3 contains 14 residues. The germline V gene has CDR1 MNHEY and CDR2 SMNVEV (reference sequence). Trimming took off 2 bases at V and 0 bases at J, with 6 bases between the two ends.

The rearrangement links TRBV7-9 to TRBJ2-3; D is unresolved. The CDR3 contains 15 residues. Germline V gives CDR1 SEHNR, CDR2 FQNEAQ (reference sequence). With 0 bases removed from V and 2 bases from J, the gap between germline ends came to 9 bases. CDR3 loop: CASSLAQGITDTQYF. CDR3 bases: TGTGCCAGCAGCTTAGCGCAAGGAATCACAGATACGCAGTATTTT. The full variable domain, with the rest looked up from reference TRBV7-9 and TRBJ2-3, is DTGVSQNPRHKITKRGQNVTFRCDPISEHNRLYWYRQTLGQGPEFLTYFQNEAQLEKSRLLSDRFSAERPKGSFSTLEIQRTEQGDSAMYLCASSLAQGITDTQYFGPGTRLTVL.

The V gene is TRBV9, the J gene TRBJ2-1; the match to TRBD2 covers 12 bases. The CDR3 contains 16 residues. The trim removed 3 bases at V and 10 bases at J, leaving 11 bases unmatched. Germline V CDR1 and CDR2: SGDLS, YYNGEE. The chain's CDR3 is CASSGRLAGEVREQFF. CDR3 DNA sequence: TGTGCCAGCAGCGGTCGACTAGCGGGAGAGGTAAGGGAGCAGTTCTTC.

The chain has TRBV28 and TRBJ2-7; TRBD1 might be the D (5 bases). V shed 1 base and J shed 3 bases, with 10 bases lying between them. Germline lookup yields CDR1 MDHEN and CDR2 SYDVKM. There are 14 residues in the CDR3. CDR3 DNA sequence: TGTGCCAGCAGTTTATCAGGGCTAATCTACGAGCAGTACTTC. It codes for CASSLSGLIYEQYF.

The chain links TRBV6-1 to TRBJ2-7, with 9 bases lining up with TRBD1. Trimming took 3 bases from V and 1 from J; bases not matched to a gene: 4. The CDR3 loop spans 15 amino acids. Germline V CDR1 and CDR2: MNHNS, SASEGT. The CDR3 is CASSDLTGGSYEQYF. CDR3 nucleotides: TGTGCCAGCAGTGACCTGACAGGGGGGTCCTACGAGCAGTACTTC.

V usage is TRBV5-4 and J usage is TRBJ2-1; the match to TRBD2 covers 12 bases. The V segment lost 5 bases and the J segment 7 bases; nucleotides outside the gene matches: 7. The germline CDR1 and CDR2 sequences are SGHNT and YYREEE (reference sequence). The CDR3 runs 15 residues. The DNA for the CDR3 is TGTGCCAGCAGACGAACTAGCGGGAGGCCAAATGAGCAGTTCTTC. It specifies CASRRTSGRPNEQFF.

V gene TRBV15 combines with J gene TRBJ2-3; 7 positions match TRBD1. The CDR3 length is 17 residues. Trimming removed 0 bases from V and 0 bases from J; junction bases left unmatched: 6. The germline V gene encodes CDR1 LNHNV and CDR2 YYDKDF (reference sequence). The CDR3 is CATSRDRDSPSTDTQYF. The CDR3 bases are TGTGCCACCAGCAGAGACCGGGACAGTCCTAGCACAGATACGCAGTATTTT.

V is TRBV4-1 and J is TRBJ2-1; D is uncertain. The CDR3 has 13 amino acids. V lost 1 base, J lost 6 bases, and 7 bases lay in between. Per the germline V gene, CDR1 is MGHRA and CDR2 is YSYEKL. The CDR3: CASSQVAANEQFF. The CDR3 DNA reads TGCGCCAGCAGCCAAGTTGCCGCCAATGAGCAGTTCTTC.

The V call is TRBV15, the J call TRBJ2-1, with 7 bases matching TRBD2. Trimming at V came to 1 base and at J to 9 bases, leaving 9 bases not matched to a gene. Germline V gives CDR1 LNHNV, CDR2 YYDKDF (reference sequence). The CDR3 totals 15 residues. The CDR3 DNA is TGTGCCACCAGCAGAGGACTAGCTGACAGTAGTGAGCAGTTCTTC. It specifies CATSRGLADSSEQFF.

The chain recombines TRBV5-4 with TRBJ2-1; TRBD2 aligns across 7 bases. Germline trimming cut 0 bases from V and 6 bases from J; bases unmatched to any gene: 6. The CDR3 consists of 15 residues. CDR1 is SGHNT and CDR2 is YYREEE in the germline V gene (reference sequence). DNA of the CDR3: TGTGCCAGCAGCTTGGACGGACTAGTGGTCAATGAGCAGTTCTTC. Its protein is CASSLDGLVVNEQFF.

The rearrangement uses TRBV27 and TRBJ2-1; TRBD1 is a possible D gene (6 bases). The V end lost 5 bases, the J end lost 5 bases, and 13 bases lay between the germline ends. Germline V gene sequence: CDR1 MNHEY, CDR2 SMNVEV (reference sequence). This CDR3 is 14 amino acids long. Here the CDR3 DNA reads TGTGCCAGCAGTACAGGGATAAGGGACAATGAGCAGTTCTTC. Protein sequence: CASSTGIRDNEQFF.

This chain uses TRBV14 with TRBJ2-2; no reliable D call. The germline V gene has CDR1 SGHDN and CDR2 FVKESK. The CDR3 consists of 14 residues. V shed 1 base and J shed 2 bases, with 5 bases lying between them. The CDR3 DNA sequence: TGTGCCAGCAGCCAAGTCCTCAACACCGGGGAGCTGTTTTTT. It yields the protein CASSQVLNTGELFF.

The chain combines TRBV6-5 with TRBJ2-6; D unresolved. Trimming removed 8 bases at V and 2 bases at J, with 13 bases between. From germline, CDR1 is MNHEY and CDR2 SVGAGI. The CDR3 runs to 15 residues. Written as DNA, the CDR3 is TGTGCCAGCCAACAAGGATTTACTGGGGCCAACGTCCTGACTTTC. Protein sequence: CASQQGFTGANVLTF.

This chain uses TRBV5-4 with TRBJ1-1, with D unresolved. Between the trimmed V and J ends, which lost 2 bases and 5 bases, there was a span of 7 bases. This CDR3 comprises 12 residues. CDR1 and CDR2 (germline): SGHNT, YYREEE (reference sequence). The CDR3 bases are TGTGCCAGCAGCTTAAAGGGAACTGAAGCTTTCTTT. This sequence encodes CASSLKGTEAFF.

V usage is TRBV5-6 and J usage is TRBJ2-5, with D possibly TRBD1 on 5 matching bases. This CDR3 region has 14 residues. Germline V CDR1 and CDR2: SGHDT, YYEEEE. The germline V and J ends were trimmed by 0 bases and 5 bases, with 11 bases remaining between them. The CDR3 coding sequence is TGTGCCAGCAGCTTGGCCGGCAGGGTGGAGACCCAGTACTTC. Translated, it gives CASSLAGRVETQYF.

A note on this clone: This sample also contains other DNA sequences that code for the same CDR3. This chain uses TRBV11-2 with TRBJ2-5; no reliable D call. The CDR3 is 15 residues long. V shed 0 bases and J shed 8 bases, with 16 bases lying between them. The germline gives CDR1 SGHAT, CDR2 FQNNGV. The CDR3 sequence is CASSLDATTGETQYF. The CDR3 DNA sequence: TGTGCCAGCAGCTTAGATGCAACTACCGGAGAAACCCAGTACTTC.

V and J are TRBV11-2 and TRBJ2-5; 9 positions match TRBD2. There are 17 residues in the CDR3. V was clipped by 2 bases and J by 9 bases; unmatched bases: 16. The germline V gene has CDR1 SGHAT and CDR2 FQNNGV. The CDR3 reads CASSLWYLAGNDTAQYF. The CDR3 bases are TGTGCCAGCAGCTTATGGTACCTAGCGGGGAACGATACGGCCCAGTACTTC.